Below are 18 T cell receptor beta chains sequenced from a single sample in a study of blood T cell repertoires in COVID-19. The method was immunoSEQ multiplex PCR; TCRdb's version includes in-frame clones alone and lacks a portion of them. Of about 150,000 clones listed, around nine tenths are singletons. The source material was peripheral blood. The receptors come from a man between 60 and 75 years old with COVID-19, enrolled during active disease.

The chain links TRBV6-5 to TRBJ1-2, with unresolved D. There are 13 residues in the CDR3. Trimming removed 7 bases from V and 3 bases from J, with 12 bases in between. Germline values: CDR1 MNHEY, CDR2 SVGAGI. The DNA of the CDR3 is TGTGCCAGCACTATTGACGGAGACTATGGCTACACCTTC. It yields the protein CASTIDGDYGYTF.

The CDR3: CASSSDSADTQYF. CDR3 DNA sequence: TGTGCCAGCAGTTCCGATAGCGCAGATACGCAGTATTTT. The chain uses TRBV6-5 and TRBJ2-3, with D perhaps matching TRBD2 (5 bases). The germline V gene has CDR1 MNHEY and CDR2 SVGAGI. This CDR3 is 13 amino acids long. Trimming removed 4 bases from V and 4 bases from J, with 9 bases in between.

CDR3 in amino acids: CASLTGTNTEAFF. Here the CDR3 DNA reads TGTGCCAGCCTTACAGGGACGAACACTGAAGCTTTCTTT. This chain connects TRBV6-5 to TRBJ1-1; possible D gene TRBD1, 6 bases. The CDR3 length is 13 residues. The germline V gene has CDR1 MNHEY and CDR2 SVGAGI. The V and J ends lost 8 bases and 1 base respectively, with 11 bases between them.

V and J are TRBV12-3 or TRBV12-4 and TRBJ1-4, with D maybe TRBD1 (6 bases). Trimming left V 6 bases short and J 5 bases short, with 10 bases between. There are 13 residues in the CDR3. The CDR3 here is CASRTGLNEKLFF. The CDR3 nucleotides read TGTGCCAGCAGGACAGGACTGAATGAAAAACTGTTTTTT.

The chain couples TRBV6-5 to TRBJ1-2, with a tentative D call TRBD1 (5 bases). Germline loops: CDR1 MNHEY, CDR2 SVGAGI. The V and J ends lost 7 bases and 8 bases respectively, with 14 bases between them. The CDR3 length is 12 residues. The CDR3 nucleotides read TGTGCCAGCAACACAGCAGGGTACGGCTACACCTTC. Encoded protein: CASNTAGYGYTF.

J is TRBJ2-2 and V is TRBV12-3 or TRBV12-4; D is unclear. V shed 6 bases and J shed 4 bases, with 9 bases lying between them. The CDR3 has 13 residues. CDR3 nucleotides: TGTGCCAGCAGGGCTGATATCACCGGGGAGCTGTTTTTT. Its translation is CASRADITGELFF.

The V and J genes are TRBV7-2 and TRBJ2-4; TRBD1 matches 7 bases. Germline trimming cut 5 bases from V and 15 bases from J; bases unmatched to any gene: 13. Germline CDR1 reads SGHTA; CDR2 reads FQGNSA. The CDR3 runs to 13 residues. Here the CDR3 reads CASSPNLRGLAYF. The CDR3 DNA is TGTGCCAGCAGCCCAAACCTCAGGGGGTTGGCGTACTTC.

The rearrangement joins TRBV14 to TRBJ2-5; 7 bases map to TRBD2. Trimming removed 6 bases from V and 4 bases from J; junction bases left unmatched: 5. CDR1 and CDR2 from the germline V gene are SGHDN and FVKESK. This CDR3 region has 13 residues. DNA of the CDR3: TGTGCCAGCAGGGAGCGGGGAGGAGAGACCCAGTACTTC. Protein product: CASRERGGETQYF.

J is TRBJ1-5 and V is TRBV15; TRBD1 matches 8 bases. The V segment lost 1 base and the J segment 6 bases; nucleotides outside the gene matches: 8. This CDR3 contains 16 residues. Germline CDR1 and CDR2: LNHNV and YYDKDF (reference sequence). The CDR3 coding sequence is TGTGCCACCAGCAGAGGCGACCAGGGGGCTAGTCAGCCCCAGCATTTT. Amino acids: CATSRGDQGASQPQHF.

V and J are TRBV28 and TRBJ1-2, with D perhaps TRBD1 (5 bases). The CDR3 length is 13 residues. V dropped 6 bases and J dropped 7 bases, with 15 bases sitting between them. Germline loops: CDR1 MDHEN, CDR2 SYDVKM. The CDR3 reads CASRAGSTGGYTF. The CDR3 DNA is TGTGCCAGCAGGGCAGGCAGTACAGGTGGCTACACCTTC.

The chain is built from TRBV4-3 and TRBJ1-2; the D gene is possibly TRBD1 (5 bases). V was pared by 4 bases and J by 4 bases, with 16 bases between. Germline V gives CDR1 LGHNA, CDR2 YSLEER. The CDR3 loop spans 15 amino acids. CDR3 region: CASSPHRFFPYGYTF. CDR3 nucleotide sequence: TGCGCCAGCAGCCCCCACAGGTTTTTTCCCTATGGCTACACCTTC.

The V call is TRBV21-1, the J call TRBJ1-5; TRBD1, the table's D call, lacks a check against the DNA. TRBV21-1 is assigned pseudogene status. The CDR3 sequence is 16 residues long. The DNA for the CDR3 is TGTGCCAGCAGCAGACCGACAGGGGGTGGCAATCAGCCCCAGCATTTT. Encoded protein: CASSRPTGGGNQPQHF.

The count of this clone is one. The gene calls are TRBV7-3 and TRBJ2-1; the match to TRBD2 covers 8 bases. Trimming removed 4 bases from V and 3 bases from J; junction bases left unmatched: 8. CDR1 and CDR2 from the germline V gene are SGHTA and FQGTGA. The CDR3 totals 16 residues. The CDR3 loop reads CASSWDGRADYNEQFF. The CDR3, as DNA: TGTGCCAGCAGCTGGGACGGGAGGGCGGACTACAATGAGCAGTTCTTC.

V and J are TRBV30 and TRBJ1-1; 7 nucleotides agree with TRBD1. Germline CDR1 reads GTSNPN; CDR2 reads SVGIG (reference sequence). This CDR3 spans 12 amino acids. J was trimmed by 7 bases and V by 2 bases; bases with no gene match: 4. CDR3 bases: TGTGCCTGGAGTCTGGGACAGAATGAAGCTTTCTTT. Protein sequence: CAWSLGQNEAFF.

The CDR3: CASSLPDGQGAYEQYF. CDR3 nucleotide sequence: TGTGCCAGCAGCTTGCCCGACGGCCAGGGGGCCTACGAGCAGTACTTC. The chain links TRBV5-6 to TRBJ2-7; TRBD1 aligns across 7 bases. V lost 1 base, J lost 2 bases, and 9 bases stayed unmatched. In germline, CDR1 is SGHDT, CDR2 YYEEEE. This CDR3 region has 16 residues.

With regard to this clone: The junction departs from germline at one end; a sequencing error may be responsible. This chain uses TRBV19 with TRBJ2-7, with D possibly matching TRBD1 (6 bases). The CDR3 spans 16 residues. Germline lookup yields CDR1 LNHDA and CDR2 SQIVND (reference sequence). Here the CDR3 DNA reads TGTGCCAGTAGTCCCCGAAGGGACACGCCCAACTACGGGCAGTACTTC. As protein: CASSPRRDTPNYGQYF.

As regards this clone: A junction end diverges from the germline sequence, so it may reflect a read error. The chain couples TRBV7-7 to TRBJ1-5, with a possible D match to TRBD1 (6 bases). The CDR3 is 17 amino acids. Germline V gene data show CDR1 as SSHAT and CDR2 as FNYEAQ (reference sequence). As DNA, the CDR3 is TGTGCTAGCAGCCTCAAGATAGAAACAGGGAGCGATCAGCCCCAGCATTTT. It yields the protein CASSLKIETGSDQPQHF.

V gene TRBV15 combines with J gene TRBJ2-7, with 7 bases identical to TRBD1. The CDR3 extends over 17 amino acids. V was clipped by 3 bases and J by 1 base; unmatched bases: 12. Germline V CDR1 and CDR2: LNHNV, YYDKDF (reference sequence). Here the CDR3 reads CATSSRTGEGISYEQYF. The CDR3, as DNA: TGTGCCACCAGCAGCCGGACAGGAGAAGGAATTTCCTACGAGCAGTACTTC. Based on the CDR3 plus reference TRBV15 and TRBJ2-7, the full variable domain is DAMVIQNPRYQVTQFGKPVTLSCSQTLNHNVMYWYQQKSSQAPKLLFHYYDKDFNNEADTPDNFQSRRPNTSFCFLDIRSPGLGDTAMYLCATSSRTGEGISYEQYFGPGTRLTVT.